The next 10 T cell receptor beta chains were all read from a single sample in a study of blood T cells in healthy people across ages. Combining a sample-barcoded 5' primer with a J-beta primer mix, a second PCR ran for roughly 7 to 12 cycles. TCRdb re-called the 5' RACE reads with MiXCR, one entry per CDR3 protein. There are about 780,000 distinct CDR3 sequences in the sample; 62% occur only once, and roughly 25% lies in the top ten. Sequencing was performed on blood. These receptors were obtained from a young man in good health.

The chain combines TRBV3-1 with TRBJ1-2; maybe TRBD1 (5 bases). The CDR3 is made up of 15 amino acids. V lost 4 bases and J lost 0, with 12 bases in between. From germline, CDR1 is LGHDT and CDR2 YNNKEL (reference sequence). Here the CDR3 DNA reads TGTGCCAGCAGCCCACAGGACAAAGCTAACTATGGCTACACCTTC. This translates into CASSPQDKANYGYTF.

CDR3 sequence reads: CASSLARGLEKPHTF. CDR3 DNA sequence: TGTGCCAGCAGCTTAGCGAGGGGCCTGGAGAAGCCCCACACCTTC. The V gene is TRBV7-2, the J gene TRBJ1-2; TRBD1 might be the D (5 bases). V lost 0 bases and J 12 bases, leaving 20 bases between the germline ends. In germline, CDR1 is SGHTA, CDR2 FQGNSA. The CDR3 runs to 15 residues.

The chain links TRBV2 to TRBJ2-3; D possibly matches TRBD1 or TRBD2 (5 bases each). Germline V gene lookup returns CDR1 SNHLY and CDR2 FYNNEI. V was pared by 7 bases and J by 5 bases, with 13 bases between. The CDR3 totals 13 residues. CDR3 in amino acids: CASTPGTLDTQYF. The CDR3 coding sequence is TGTGCCAGCACCCCGGGGACCCTAGATACGCAGTATTTT.

The chain couples TRBV28 to TRBJ2-1; D is ambiguous. V lost 7 bases, J lost 8 bases, and 9 bases lay in between. This CDR3 region has 11 residues. The germline V gene has CDR1 MDHEN and CDR2 SYDVKM. The CDR3 protein is CASTNRYEQFF. Written as DNA, the CDR3 is TGTGCCAGCACAAACCGCTATGAGCAGTTCTTC.

The chain employs TRBV7-3 and TRBJ2-4; D is unresolved. The end of the DNA fits TRBJ2-7 better, so the J call may be wrong. The germline CDR1 and CDR2 sequences are SGHTA and FQGTGA. This CDR3 comprises 13 residues. The CDR3 DNA sequence: TGTGCCAGCAGCCCCCGAAGAAGTACCGAGCAGTACTTC. Encoded protein: CASSPRRSTEQYF.

The V call is TRBV20-1, the J call TRBJ2-7; 9 nucleotides match TRBD2. The CDR3 has 14 residues. V lost 4 bases to trimming and J lost 7 bases; unmatched junction nucleotides: 11. In germline, CDR1 is DFQATT, CDR2 SNEGSKA (reference sequence). The CDR3 DNA reads as TGCAGTGCTATCTTGGCGGGGGGGCCGGGAGAGCAGTACTTC. It translates to CSAILAGGPGEQYF.

This chain links TRBV28 with TRBJ2-1; D possibly uses TRBD1 or TRBD2 (5 bases each). The length of the CDR3 is 16 residues. CDR1 is MDHEN, CDR2 SYDVKM, per germline. The V end was cut by 5 bases, the J end by 10 bases, with 24 bases between. The CDR3 sequence is CASSGGAEGKNREQFF. As DNA, the CDR3 is TGTGCCAGCAGTGGGGGAGCGGAAGGAAAAAATCGGGAGCAGTTCTTC.

Concerning this clonotype itself: The junction and the germline gene differ at one end; a read error may be behind it. V is TRBV3-1 and J is TRBJ2-3, with D possibly TRBD1 on 6 matching bases. The CDR3 runs to 13 residues. The germline CDR1 and CDR2 sequences are LGHDT and YNNKEL (reference sequence). The chain's CDR3 is CASRQDRLATQYF. CDR3 DNA sequence: TGTGCCAGCCGCCAAGACAGGCTGGCGACGCAGTATTTT.

The table lists this clonotype with a few counts. The chain uses TRBV6-6 and TRBJ1-4; D not resolved. The CDR3 spans 13 residues. Per germline, CDR1 MNHNY and CDR2 SVGAGI (reference sequence). V dropped 9 bases and J dropped 6 bases, with 14 bases sitting between them. Written as DNA, the CDR3 is TGTGCCAGTTGGAGGGATAAGGATGAAAAACTGTTTTTT. Its translation: CASWRDKDEKLFF.

This chain's CDR3 is CASSLATNYGYTF. In nucleotides, the CDR3 is TGTGCCAGCAGCTTAGCAACTAACTATGGCTACACCTTC. The chain recombines TRBV7-9 with TRBJ1-2; D not certain. Trimming removed 0 bases from V and 0 bases from J, with 2 bases in between. Per germline, CDR1 SEHNR and CDR2 FQNEAQ (reference sequence). CDR3 length: 13 residues.